These 23 T cell receptor beta chains were all obtained from the same sample, sequenced in a study of blood T cell repertoires in COVID-19. Generated by immunoSEQ multiplex PCR, the TCRdb table keeps only in-frame clones and is missing some. The sample holds roughly 74,000 clones; around nine tenths are singletons and the top ten take under 2%. Sequencing was done on a sample of peripheral blood. These receptors all come from a woman older than 75 with active or convalescent COVID-19.

V usage is TRBV5-1 and J usage is TRBJ2-1; 12 positions match TRBD2. There are 14 residues in the CDR3. Germline V gene data show CDR1 as SGHRS and CDR2 as YFSETQ. The V and J ends lost 7 bases and 7 bases, in that order; junction bases with no gene match: 6. The CDR3 reads CASSSGGAGNEQFF. In DNA, the CDR3 is TGCGCCAGCTCTAGCGGGGGGGCAGGAAATGAGCAGTTCTTC.

CDR3 bases: TGTGCCAGCAGCGTCCGGGCCAGCGGGGGCTACACAGATACGCAGTATTTT. It codes for CASSVRASGGYTDTQYF. This chain uses TRBV9 with TRBJ2-3; TRBD2 agrees at 8 bases. V shed 2 bases and J 2 bases; nucleotides not matched to a gene: 10. Germline values: CDR1 SGDLS, CDR2 YYNGEE. This CDR3 is built from 17 residues. The variable domain in full, completed from reference TRBV9 and TRBJ2-3, reads DSGVTQTPKHLITATGQRVTLRCSPRSGDLSVYWYQQSLDQGLQFLIQYYNGEERAKGNILERFSAQQFPDLHSELNLSSLELGDSALYFCASSVRASGGYTDTQYFGPGTRLTVL.

The rearrangement links TRBV30 to TRBJ2-1; TRBD2 might be the D (5 bases). V lost 3 bases and J 3 bases, leaving 12 bases between the germline ends. Germline CDR1 reads GTSNPN; CDR2 reads SVGIG (reference sequence). The CDR3 runs to 14 residues. This CDR3 reads CAWRLGSVYNEQFF. In DNA, the CDR3 is TGTGCCTGGAGGTTGGGTAGCGTCTACAATGAGCAGTTCTTC.

This chain joins TRBV6-5 and TRBJ2-7, with 8 bases aligning to TRBD2. Looked up from germline, CDR1 is MNHEY and CDR2 is SVGAGI. V gave up 6 bases and J gave up 5 bases; unmatched junction bases: 12. This CDR3 comprises 15 residues. In DNA form, the CDR3 reads TGTGCCAGCAGCCCCAACGGGAGGGTATCGCACGAGCAGTACTTC. Amino acid sequence: CASSPNGRVSHEQYF.

The chain combines TRBV4-2 with TRBJ2-5; 8 bases are a match to TRBD2. After removal of 3 bases from V and 1 base from J, the junction contained 10 bases not matched to a gene. This CDR3 contains 17 residues. Germline assignment: CDR1 LGHNA and CDR2 YNFKEQ. The CDR3 nucleotides are TGTGCCAGCAGCCAGGGGGTTAGCGGGACGGCCCAAGAGACCCAGTACTTC. This codes for CASSQGVSGTAQETQYF.

This clone was observed a single time. The chain is built from TRBV6-2 or TRBV6-3 and TRBJ1-1, with D maybe TRBD1 (6 bases). Deletions cut 2 bases from V and 4 bases from J, with 17 bases between. CDR1 MNHEY and CDR2 SVGEGT come from the germline V gene. The CDR3 is made up of 16 amino acids. The CDR3 DNA is TGTGCCAGCAGTTACCGCTCCTTACAGGGAGTCACTGAAGCTTTCTTT. It encodes CASSYRSLQGVTEAFF.

The chain uses TRBV7-2 and TRBJ2-5, with 8 bases matching TRBD1. Trimming removed 3 bases from V and 4 bases from J; junction bases left unmatched: 4. Germline CDR1 and CDR2: SGHTA and FQGNSA. This CDR3 has 14 amino acids. The CDR3, as DNA: TGTGCCAGCAGCTTCGACAGGGGTGGAGAGACCCAGTACTTC. This encodes CASSFDRGGETQYF.

The sample holds a few counts of this clone. The chain has TRBV5-1 and TRBJ2-7; 8 nucleotides align to TRBD2. Germline V gives CDR1 SGHRS, CDR2 YFSETQ. There are 15 residues in the CDR3. V lost 0 bases, J lost 3 bases, and 5 bases stayed unmatched. The CDR3 nucleotides read TGCGCCAGCAGCTTGGAAACTAGCGGTATCTACGAGCAGTACTTC. It translates to CASSLETSGIYEQYF.

The rearrangement links TRBV5-1 to TRBJ2-7; 11 positions agree with TRBD2. The CDR3 is made up of 16 amino acids. The J segment lost 0 bases and the V segment lost 4 bases, leaving 6 bases of the junction unmatched. Germline V gives CDR1 SGHRS, CDR2 YFSETQ. CDR3 bases: TGCGCCAGCAGCCTAGAGGGACTAGCGGTCTCCTACGAGCAGTACTTC. Its protein is CASSLEGLAVSYEQYF.

CDR3 nucleotides: TGTGCCAGCAGTGATCAGGGGCGATCCTACGAGCAGTACTTC. This translates into CASSDQGRSYEQYF. The V and J genes are TRBV2 and TRBJ2-7, with D maybe TRBD1 (6 bases). The CDR3 is made up of 14 amino acids. The germline V and J ends were trimmed by 3 bases and 1 base, with 10 bases remaining between them. CDR1 is SNHLY and CDR2 is FYNNEI in the germline V gene.

This chain uses TRBV24-1 with TRBJ2-2; D perhaps matches TRBD1 (5 bases). The germline gives CDR1 KGHDR, CDR2 SFDVKD. The CDR3 length is 15 residues. V shed 4 bases and J shed 8 bases, with 16 bases lying between them. The CDR3 is CATSDTRQPGGELFF. CDR3 sequence (DNA): TGTGCCACCAGTGACACCCGACAGCCCGGGGGGGAGCTGTTTTTT.

This chain uses TRBV19 with TRBJ2-1; 8 bases are shared with TRBD2. Germline V gene sequence: CDR1 LNHDA, CDR2 SQIVND (reference sequence). Losses at the gene ends were 7 bases for V and 2 bases for J; bases not matched to a gene: 7. The length of the CDR3 is 15 residues. This CDR3 reads CASKASGLPYNEQFF. CDR3 nucleotides: TGTGCCAGTAAGGCTAGCGGGCTCCCCTACAATGAGCAGTTCTTC.

This rearrangement joins TRBV29-1 to TRBJ2-1; weak D call: TRBD2 (6 bases). The V and J ends lost 4 bases and 4 bases respectively, with 11 bases between them. The germline CDR1 and CDR2 sequences are SQVTM and ANQGSEA. This CDR3 spans 13 amino acids. DNA for the CDR3: TGCAGCGTTGGATATGGGGGGTACAATGAGCAGTTCTTC. Translation: CSVGYGGYNEQFF.

V gene TRBV7-9 combines with J gene TRBJ2-3; D not certain. The CDR3 extends over 16 amino acids. Trimming cost V 2 bases and J 2 bases, with 14 bases left between them. From germline, CDR1 is SEHNR and CDR2 FQNEAQ (reference sequence). The CDR3 DNA reads as TGTGCCAGCAGCTTAAGGTCGGCAGGATTCACAGATACGCAGTATTTT. It encodes CASSLRSAGFTDTQYF.

The chain has TRBV12-3 or TRBV12-4 and TRBJ2-5; possible D gene TRBD1, 5 bases. CDR3 size: 13 residues. Trimming took off 6 bases at V and 3 bases at J, with 11 bases between the two ends. CDR3 in amino acids: CASRVDSKETQYF. For the CDR3, the DNA is TGTGCCAGCAGAGTAGACAGTAAAGAGACCCAGTACTTC.

The rearrangement links TRBV6-4 to TRBJ1-2, with D perhaps TRBD1 (6 bases). The CDR3 has 16 residues. V shed 10 bases and J shed 3 bases, with 24 bases lying between them. Germline values: CDR1 MRHNA, CDR2 SNTAGT. DNA for the CDR3: TGTGCCAATAAACTGTCGGGGGGGGGCGCCGACTATGGCTACACCTTC. Its protein is CANKLSGGGADYGYTF.

This clone turned up a few times. The chain couples TRBV5-1 to TRBJ1-4, with D unclear. The CDR3 loop spans 13 amino acids. CDR1 SGHRS and CDR2 YFSETQ come from the germline V gene. V was trimmed by 0 bases and J by 7 bases, leaving 7 bases between them. This chain's CDR3 is CASSLGSGEKLFF. The CDR3 nucleotides are TGCGCCAGCAGCTTGGGGAGTGGTGAAAAACTGTTTTTT.

The rearrangement joins TRBV9 to TRBJ1-2; unclear D gene. V was clipped by 2 bases and J by 1 base, with 9 bases between them. Looked up from germline, CDR1 is SGDLS and CDR2 is YYNGEE. The CDR3 is 14 residues long. CDR3 in DNA: TGTGCCAGCAGCGTCACACAACATAACTATGGCTACACCTTC. It encodes CASSVTQHNYGYTF. The variable domain in full, with the rest retrieved from reference TRBV9 and TRBJ1-2, is DSGVTQTPKHLITATGQRVTLRCSPRSGDLSVYWYQQSLDQGLQFLIQYYNGEERAKGNILERFSAQQFPDLHSELNLSSLELGDSALYFCASSVTQHNYGYTFGSGTRLTVV.

This chain links TRBV23-1 with TRBJ2-7; 10 bases align to TRBD1. TRBV23-1 is classed as an ORF, of uncertain function. This CDR3 spans 13 amino acids. Losses at the gene ends were 4 bases for V and 7 bases for J; bases not matched to a gene: 4. The CDR3 spells CASSRQGAGEQYF. The CDR3 coding sequence is TGCGCCAGCAGTCGACAGGGGGCAGGAGAGCAGTACTTC.

This chain uses TRBV6-5 with TRBJ1-6; D gene unclear. CDR3 length equals 12 residues. Germline CDR1 and CDR2: MNHEY and SVGAGI. V was shortened by 10 bases and J by 7 bases, with 11 bases between the two germline ends. CDR3 region: CAIKTANSPLHF. In DNA form, the CDR3 reads TGTGCCATCAAAACTGCGAATTCACCCCTCCACTTT.

The chain combines TRBV4-1 with TRBJ1-1, with TRBD1 matching 8 bases. J was trimmed by 5 bases and V by 0 bases; bases with no gene match: 11. Germline lookup yields CDR1 MGHRA and CDR2 YSYEKL. This CDR3 contains 17 residues. The CDR3 is CASSQDSGGAGVTEAFF. The CDR3 DNA is TGCGCCAGCAGCCAAGATTCAGGGGGCGCGGGGGTTACTGAAGCTTTCTTT.

The chain links TRBV7-2 to TRBJ2-3; tentative D call: TRBD2 (6 bases). The CDR3 runs 16 residues. CDR1 and CDR2 (germline): SGHTA, FQGNSA. V was pared by 0 bases and J by 0 bases, with 10 bases between. For the CDR3, the DNA is TGTGCCAGCAGCTTAGCGGGGGGTCTAAGCACAGATACGCAGTATTTT. This codes for CASSLAGGLSTDTQYF.

The chain uses TRBV9 and TRBJ2-3, with 7 bases aligning to TRBD2. Germline V gives CDR1 SGDLS, CDR2 YYNGEE. V dropped 6 bases and J dropped 4; count of bases not matched to a gene: 14. The CDR3 loop spans 16 amino acids. CDR3 loop: CASTYGGGTNPDTQYF. The CDR3 bases are TGTGCCAGCACCTACGGGGGAGGGACTAATCCAGATACGCAGTATTTT.